This T cell receptor (beta chain) stems from a study of T cell responses to AZD1222 COVID-19 vaccine. This table comes from immunoSEQ multiplex PCR, and its TCRdb copy is limited to in-frame clones, with some not included. This sample has around 150,000 clones, with approximately 91% found just once. Germline V gene lookup returns CDR1 SEHNR and CDR2 FQNEAQ (reference sequence). The ends were cut back, 5 bases at V and 0 bases at J, with 13 bases in the middle. The CDR3 sequence is 16 residues long. Comments on this clone: The antigen is not known.

The study's findings and limits: Just 5 to 7 people given AZD1222 tested seropositive at baseline. Clonal diversity may have been underestimated, and the donors were mostly white British, with more females than males.

This sequence joins TRBV7-9 and TRBJ1-4, with D unresolved. This sequence originates from an adult who received the AZD1222 COVID-19 vaccine. The sequenced sample was peripheral blood, obtained 28 days after the second AZD1222 dose. The CDR3 reads CASSRWTVATNEKLFF. The CDR3, as DNA: TGTGCCAGCAGCCGCTGGACGGTGGCAACTAATGAAAAACTGTTTTTT. The whole variable domain, remainder taken from reference TRBV7-9 and TRBJ1-4, is DTGVSQNPRHKITKRGQNVTFRCDPISEHNRLYWYRQTLGQGPEFLTYFQNEAQLEKSRLLSDRFSAERPKGSFSTLEIQRTEQGDSAMYLCASSRWTVATNEKLFFGSGTQLSVL.